A single sample gave rise to the 22 T cell receptor beta chains below, sequenced in a study of cytomegalovirus exposure and HLA in healthy donors. Amplification used 60 Vbeta primers and 13 Jbeta primers. Repertoires were generated with immunoSEQ multiplex PCR, while TCRdb's copy carries only in-frame clones and drops some. The sample lists roughly 250,000 clones; about four fifths were seen once. Sequencing was done on a sample of PBMCs. Receptors were obtained from a girl aged 2 to 10 in good health and CMV-seronegative.

As concerns this clone: One junction end does not reproduce the germline sequence, and a read error may be involved. The chain is built from TRBV7-9 and TRBJ2-7, with TRBD2 identical over 9 bases. This CDR3 region has 17 residues. CDR1 is SEHNR and CDR2 is FQNEAQ in the germline V gene (reference sequence). CDR3 DNA sequence: TGTTCCAGCAGCTTAGCGCTCGCGGGAGGGCCCTCCTACGAGCAGTACTTC. It translates to CSSSLALAGGPSYEQYF. Together with reference TRBV7-9 and TRBJ2-7, the CDR3 gives the full variable domain: DTGVSQNPRHKITKRGQNVTFRCDPISEHNRLYWYRQTLGQGPEFLTYFQNEAQLEKSRLLSDRFSAERPKGSFSTLEIQRTEQGDSAMYLCSSSLALAGGPSYEQYFGPGTRLTVT.

The chain's CDR3 is CASSQVLRFDDRGVPNNEQFF. The CDR3 bases are TGCGCCAGCAGCCAAGTTCTTAGGTTCGACGACAGGGGCGTACCGAACAATGAGCAGTTCTTC. The V and J genes are TRBV4-1 and TRBJ2-1; the match to TRBD1 covers 8 bases. The junction had 22 bases not matched to a gene; V was cut back by 1 base and J by 5 bases. The CDR3 consists of 21 residues. In germline, CDR1 is MGHRA, CDR2 YSYEKL.

The gene calls are TRBV28 and TRBJ2-7; a weak D match, TRBD2 (6 bases). V lost 6 bases and J 2 bases, leaving 20 bases between the germline ends. Germline V CDR1 and CDR2: MDHEN, SYDVKM. The CDR3 runs 16 residues. For the CDR3, the DNA is TGTGCCAGCAGCCCCGGGGAGGCAGGAGGAGCCTACGAGCAGTACTTC. This translates into CASSPGEAGGAYEQYF.

The chain recombines TRBV5-5 with TRBJ1-4; D perhaps matches TRBD1 (5 bases). With 4 bases removed from V and 7 bases from J, the gap between germline ends came to 29 bases. Per germline, CDR1 SGHKS and CDR2 YYEKEE (reference sequence). This CDR3 has 19 residues. The CDR3 region has the DNA TGTGCCAGCAGCCATTTTTCGAGACAGTCATACCCATTGGGTGAAAAACTGTTTTTT. Translated, it gives CASSHFSRQSYPLGEKLFF.

The chain combines TRBV27 with TRBJ2-7; the match to TRBD2 covers 9 bases. The CDR3 length is 15 residues. J was trimmed by 6 bases and V by 0 bases; bases with no gene match: 6. Germline V lookup: CDR1 MNHEY, CDR2 SMNVEV (reference sequence). The CDR3 reads CASSLSDSGRREQYF. The CDR3 nucleotides are TGTGCCAGCAGTTTATCTGATAGCGGGAGACGCGAGCAGTACTTC.

CDR3 bases: TGTGCCAGCAGCGTAGACCCCCGAGGACAGGGCAAGGACGGGGAGCTGTTTTTT. Protein product: CASSVDPRGQGKDGELFF. The chain links TRBV9 to TRBJ2-2; 8 positions agree with TRBD1. CDR3 length: 18 amino acids. Germline lookup yields CDR1 SGDLS and CDR2 YYNGEE. V was pared by 0 bases and J by 7 bases, with 14 bases of the junction left unmatched.

The rearrangement joins TRBV19 to TRBJ1-4; a possible D gene is TRBD1 (6 bases). This CDR3 is 10 amino acids long. Germline-derived CDR1 and CDR2 are LNHDA and SQIVND (reference sequence). V was cut by 8 bases and J by 14 bases, with 12 bases left in between. In DNA, the CDR3 is TGTGCCAGTTATTCGGGACATCTGTTTTTT. It yields the protein CASYSGHLFF.

This clone was counted between two and nine times. The chain couples TRBV15 to TRBJ1-3; tentative D call: TRBD1 (6 bases). Germline V gives CDR1 LNHNV, CDR2 YYDKDF (reference sequence). V was clipped by 0 bases and J by 2 bases, with 8 bases between them. There are 15 residues in the CDR3. CDR3 in DNA: TGTGCCACCAGCAGAGAGCAGGGGCCTGGAAACACCATATATTTT. Amino acid sequence: CATSREQGPGNTIYF.

This chain connects TRBV27 to TRBJ2-1; TRBD2 matches 14 bases. V gave up 5 bases and J gave up 10 bases; unmatched junction bases: 7. Germline CDR1 is MNHEY and CDR2 is SMNVEV (reference sequence). The CDR3 totals 15 residues. CDR3 DNA sequence: TGTGCCAGCAGTCCGGGACTAGCGGGAGTTCGCGAGCAGTTCTTC. Protein sequence: CASSPGLAGVREQFF.

The chain recombines TRBV30 with TRBJ2-2; D is possibly TRBD2 (6 bases). The CDR3 has 13 amino acids. V was pared by 5 bases and J by 5 bases, with 12 bases between. CDR1 is GTSNPN, CDR2 SVGIG, per germline (reference sequence). In nucleotides, the CDR3 is TGTGCCTGGCAGGGTGGGGGGACCGGGGAGCTGTTTTTT. Translating it yields CAWQGGGTGELFF.

The chain has TRBV6-5 and TRBJ1-1; D might be TRBD1 (6 bases). Trimming pared 5 bases from V and 9 bases from J, leaving 16 bases between. CDR1 is MNHEY, CDR2 SVGAGI, per germline. The CDR3 spans 13 residues. CDR3 protein: CASSTPDRTKAFF. For the CDR3, the DNA is TGTGCCAGCAGTACCCCGGACAGAACGAAAGCTTTCTTT.

The rearrangement uses TRBV5-1 and TRBJ2-1; 9 bases line up with TRBD2. The germline V gene has CDR1 SGHRS and CDR2 YFSETQ. This CDR3 has 15 residues. V lost 5 bases, J lost 5 bases, and 8 bases stayed unmatched. The CDR3 is CASSGYGGGDNEQFF. The CDR3 bases are TGCGCCAGCAGTGGGTATGGCGGGGGGGACAATGAGCAGTTCTTC.

The genes are TRBV6-5 and TRBJ2-1, with D possibly TRBD1 on 5 matching bases. V lost 3 bases and J lost 4, with 7 bases in between. The CDR3 extends over 13 amino acids. Germline CDR1 is MNHEY and CDR2 is SVGAGI. CDR3 bases: TGTGCCAGCAGTTATTCAGGGTACAATGAGCAGTTCTTC. Residues: CASSYSGYNEQFF.

The chain employs TRBV28 and TRBJ2-1; 7 bases fit TRBD2. V trimming: 8 bases; J trimming: 10 bases; junction bases outside the gene matches: 8. Germline V gives CDR1 MDHEN, CDR2 SYDVKM. The CDR3 extends over 12 amino acids. For the CDR3, the DNA is TGTGCCAGCCGAGTGGCGGGAGAAGAGCAGTTCTTC. Its translation is CASRVAGEEQFF.

This rearrangement joins TRBV7-9 to TRBJ1-6; no clear D. The CDR3 runs 11 residues. Germline loops: CDR1 SEHNR, CDR2 FQNEAQ (reference sequence). Between the trimmed V and J ends, which lost 5 bases and 13 bases, there was a span of 9 bases. For the CDR3, the DNA is TGTGCCAGCAGCCCCCCTCGGCCCCTCCACTTT. Its translation is CASSPPRPLHF.

The chain combines TRBV6-4 with TRBJ1-1; weak D call: TRBD1 (5 bases). The CDR3 has 15 residues. Germline V gene data show CDR1 as MRHNA and CDR2 as SNTAGT. With 5 bases removed from V and 0 bases from J, the gap between germline ends came to 13 bases. The CDR3 region has the DNA TGTGCCAGCAGTCCCCAGGGCAGTGTGAACACTGAAGCTTTCTTT. This codes for CASSPQGSVNTEAFF.

Concerning this clone itself: The sample holds other DNA sequences that translate to the same CDR3. The chain joins TRBV30 to TRBJ2-7; 7 positions match TRBD1. Germline assignment: CDR1 GTSNPN and CDR2 SVGIG (reference sequence). V lost 1 base and J lost 3; bases outside the gene matches: 0. The CDR3 has 12 amino acids. The CDR3 spells CAWSGTGYEQYF. In DNA, the CDR3 is TGTGCCTGGAGTGGGACAGGCTACGAGCAGTACTTC.

This rearrangement joins TRBV6-5 to TRBJ2-7; 7 bases line up with TRBD1. Trimming removed 10 bases from V and 3 bases from J; junction bases left unmatched: 6. This CDR3 has 12 amino acids. Germline V lookup: CDR1 MNHEY, CDR2 SVGAGI. As DNA, the CDR3 is TGTGCCACCCGACAGGGAAGCTACGAGCAGTACTTC. This codes for CATRQGSYEQYF.

The DNA of the CDR3 is TGTGCCAGCAGTGAAGATGGGACAGGGGTGAGCAATCAGCCCCAGCATTTT. This sequence encodes CASSEDGTGVSNQPQHF. V usage is TRBV2 and J usage is TRBJ1-5, with 10 nucleotides matching TRBD1. The CDR3 is made up of 17 amino acids. Germline loops: CDR1 SNHLY, CDR2 FYNNEI. The trim removed 1 base at V and 1 base at J, leaving 4 bases unmatched.

The DNA for the CDR3 is TGTGCCAGCAGCTCTGACAGGGTTGGAAACACCATATATTTT. This translates into CASSSDRVGNTIYF. The genes are TRBV5-6 and TRBJ1-3, with TRBD1 identical over 7 bases. Germline V gene sequence: CDR1 SGHDT, CDR2 YYEEEE. The V and J ends lost 3 bases and 3 bases, in that order; junction bases with no gene match: 3. This CDR3 region has 14 residues.

The chain employs TRBV5-1 and TRBJ2-5, with D maybe TRBD1 (6 bases). Trimming left V 2 bases short and J 2 bases short, with 10 bases between. The CDR3 has 14 residues. In germline, CDR1 is SGHRS, CDR2 YFSETQ. DNA of the CDR3: TGCGCCAGCAGCTTCTGGACAGATCAAGAGACCCAGTACTTC. Its protein product is CASSFWTDQETQYF.

As for this clone: The junction differs from germline at one of its ends, possibly a read error. The rearrangement joins TRBV28 to TRBJ1-1; 9 bases are shared with TRBD1. Germline V gene sequence: CDR1 MDHEN, CDR2 SYDVKM. The CDR3 totals 14 residues. The CDR3: CASSLPITGTGMDF. In DNA, the CDR3 is TGTGCCAGCAGTTTACCTATTACCGGGACAGGGATGGATTTT.